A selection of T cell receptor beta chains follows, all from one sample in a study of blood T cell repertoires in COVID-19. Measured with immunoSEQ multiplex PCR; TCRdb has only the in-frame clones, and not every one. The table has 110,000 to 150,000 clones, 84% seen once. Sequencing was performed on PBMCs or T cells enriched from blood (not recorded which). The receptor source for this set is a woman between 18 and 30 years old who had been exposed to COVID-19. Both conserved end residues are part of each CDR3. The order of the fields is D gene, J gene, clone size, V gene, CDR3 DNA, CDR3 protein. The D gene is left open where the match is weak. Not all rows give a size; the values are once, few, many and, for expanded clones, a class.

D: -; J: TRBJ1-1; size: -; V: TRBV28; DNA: TGTGCCAGCATCAATACTCCAGCGTCTGAAGCTTTCTTT; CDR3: CASINTPASEAFF
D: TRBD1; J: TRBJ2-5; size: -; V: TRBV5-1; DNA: TGCGCCAGCAGCCCCGGCCCAGGGGGCGATGAGACCCAGTACTTC; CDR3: CASSPGPGGDETQYF
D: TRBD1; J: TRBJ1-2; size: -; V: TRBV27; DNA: TGTGCCAGCGGGCAAGTGGGGACAGGGAACTATGGCTACACCTTC; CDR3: CASGQVGTGNYGYTF
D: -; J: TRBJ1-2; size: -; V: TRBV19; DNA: TGTGCCAGTAGTATACACCACACAGACTATGGCTACACCTTC; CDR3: CASSIHHTDYGYTF
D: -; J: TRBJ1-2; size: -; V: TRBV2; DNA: TGTGCCAGCAGTGAGGGGCAGGGGAGTGGGTTGGGCTACACCTTC; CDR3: CASSEGQGSGLGYTF
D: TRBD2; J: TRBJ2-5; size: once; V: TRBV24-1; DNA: TGTGCCACCAGTTTTAGCGGGGGTGAGACCCAGTACTTC; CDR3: CATSFSGGETQYF
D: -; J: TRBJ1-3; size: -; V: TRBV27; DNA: TGTGCCAGCAGTTTGGTCGGTTACTCTGGAAACACCATATATTTT; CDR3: CASSLVGYSGNTIYF
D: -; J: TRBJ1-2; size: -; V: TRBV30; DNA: TGTGCCTGGAGTCCTCAGTGGGGCGGTACGGACACCTTC; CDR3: CAWSPQWGGTDTF
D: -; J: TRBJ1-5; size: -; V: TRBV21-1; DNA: TGTGCCAGCCCGGGCGACAGGGTGGAGCAGCCCCAGCATTTT; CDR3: CASPGDRVEQPQHF
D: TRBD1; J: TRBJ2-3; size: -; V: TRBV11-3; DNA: TGTGCCAGCAGCAAGGGACAGGGCATTCTAACAGATACGCAGTATTTT; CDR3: CASSKGQGILTDTQYF
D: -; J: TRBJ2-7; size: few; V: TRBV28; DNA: TGTGCCAGCAGTTTTTCCCCAGGGAACCACGAGCAGTACTTC; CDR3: CASSFSPGNHEQYF
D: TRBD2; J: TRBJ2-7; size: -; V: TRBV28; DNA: TGTGCCAGCAGGGTAGCGGGAGGGCTTGGGTACGAGCAGTACTTC; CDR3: CASRVAGGLGYEQYF
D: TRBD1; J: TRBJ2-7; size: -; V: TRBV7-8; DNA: TGTGCCAGCAGCCAGGACAGGAGCCTCTACGAGCAGTACTTC; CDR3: CASSQDRSLYEQYF
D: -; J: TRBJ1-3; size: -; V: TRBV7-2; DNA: TGTGCCAGCAGCTTAGTGAGCCAGGGAGGGGCTGGAAACACCATATATTTT; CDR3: CASSLVSQGGAGNTIYF
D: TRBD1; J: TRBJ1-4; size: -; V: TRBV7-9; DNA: TGTGCCAGCAGCTCTTTCGGACAGGGGATATGGGAAAAACTGTTTTTT; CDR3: CASSSFGQGIWEKLFF
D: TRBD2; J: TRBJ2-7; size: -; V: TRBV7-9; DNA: TGTGCCAGCAGCTTAGCGCAGCGGGAGTCAGACGAGCAGTACTTC; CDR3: CASSLAQRESDEQYF
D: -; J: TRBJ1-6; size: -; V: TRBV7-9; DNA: TGTGCCAGCAGCCTAGGGTTCCCAGTTGGTAATTCACCCCTCCACTTT; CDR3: CASSLGFPVGNSPLHF
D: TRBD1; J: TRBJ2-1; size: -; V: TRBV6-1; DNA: TGTGCCAGCAGTGAAAAAAAGGGACAGATCTCCTACAATGAGCAGTTCTTC; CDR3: CASSEKKGQISYNEQFF
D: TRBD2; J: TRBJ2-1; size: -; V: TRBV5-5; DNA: TGTGCCAGCAGCACTAGCGGGAGGGCCTCCTACAATGAGCAGTTCTTC; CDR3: CASSTSGRASYNEQFF
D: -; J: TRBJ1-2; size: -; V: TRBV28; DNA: TGTGCCAGCAGTTTTAGGGAGGGCAGGGTGGACTATGGCTACACCTTC; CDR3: CASSFREGRVDYGYTF
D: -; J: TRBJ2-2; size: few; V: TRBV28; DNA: TGTGCCAGCAGTTTATATAGTGTTGGGCAGAACACCGGGGAGCTGTTTTTT; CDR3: CASSLYSVGQNTGELFF
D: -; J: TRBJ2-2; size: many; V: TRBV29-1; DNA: TGCAGCGTTTGGCAGGGAGGCACCGGGGAGCTGTTTTTT; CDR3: CSVWQGGTGELFF
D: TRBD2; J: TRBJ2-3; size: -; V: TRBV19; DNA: TGTGCCAGTAGTACCCAATTAGCGGGAGCCGGAACAGATACGCAGTATTTT; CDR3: CASSTQLAGAGTDTQYF
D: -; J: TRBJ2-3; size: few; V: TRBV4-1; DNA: TGCGCCAGCAGCCAAGAGGTGGCCGGAGGTCTTAGCACAGATACGCAGTATTTT; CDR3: CASSQEVAGGLSTDTQYF
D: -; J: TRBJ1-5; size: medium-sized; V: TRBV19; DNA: TGTGCCAGTAGTACAGCTCCAGGATATCGGAGGAGCAATCAGCCCCAGCATTTT; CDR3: CASSTAPGYRRSNQPQHF
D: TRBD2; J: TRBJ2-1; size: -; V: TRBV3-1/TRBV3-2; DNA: TGTGCCAGCAGCCAAAACCCCGGACTAGCGGGCCGAAATGAGCAGTTCTTC; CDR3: CASSQNPGLAGRNEQFF
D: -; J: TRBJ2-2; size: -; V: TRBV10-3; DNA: TGTGCCATCAGGCAGGGGAGCACCGGGGAGCTGTTTTTT; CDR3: CAIRQGSTGELFF
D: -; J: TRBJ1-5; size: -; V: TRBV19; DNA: TGTGCCAGTAGTTTGGGACTGACCCAGCATTTT; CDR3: CASSLGLTQHF
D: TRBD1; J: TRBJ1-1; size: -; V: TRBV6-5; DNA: TGTGCCAGCAGTTCGACAGGGAGAGCTTTCTTT; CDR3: CASSSTGRAFF
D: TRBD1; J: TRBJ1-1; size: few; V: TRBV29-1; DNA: TGCAGCGCCCGACAGGGGGCTAACACTGAAGCTTTCTTT; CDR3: CSARQGANTEAFF
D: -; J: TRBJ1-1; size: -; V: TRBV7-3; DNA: TGTGCCAGCAAGGAGCTCATGAACACTGAAGCTTTCTTT; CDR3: CASKELMNTEAFF
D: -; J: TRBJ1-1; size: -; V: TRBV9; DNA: TGTGCCAGCAGCGTCCACCCCCGGGGTGATGAAGCTTTCTTT; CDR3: CASSVHPRGDEAFF
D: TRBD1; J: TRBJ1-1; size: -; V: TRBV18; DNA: TGTGCCAGCTCACCATCGGACAGGCCGAACACTGAAGCTTTCTTT; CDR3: CASSPSDRPNTEAFF
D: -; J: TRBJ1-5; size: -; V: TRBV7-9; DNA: TGTGCCAGCAGCTTAAGGCGGGATCAGCCCCAGCATTTT; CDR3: CASSLRRDQPQHF
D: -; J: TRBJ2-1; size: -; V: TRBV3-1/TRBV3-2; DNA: TGTGCCAGCAGCCTGAGCGATGAGCAGTTCTTC; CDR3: CASSLSDEQFF
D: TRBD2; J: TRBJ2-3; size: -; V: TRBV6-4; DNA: TGTGCCAGCAGTGCGAATTCGGGACTACACACAGATACGCAGTATTTT; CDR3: CASSANSGLHTDTQYF
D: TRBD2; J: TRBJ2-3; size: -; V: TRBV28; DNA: TGTGCCAGCAGTTTTGGGGCGGGAGGCCATGGGGGCACAGATACGCAGTATTTT; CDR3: CASSFGAGGHGGTDTQYF
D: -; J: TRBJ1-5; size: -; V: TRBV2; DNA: TGTGCCAGCAGGTCTGAGAGGGGCAATCAGCCCCAGCATTTT; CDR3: CASRSERGNQPQHF
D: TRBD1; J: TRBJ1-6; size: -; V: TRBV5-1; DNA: TGCGCCAGCAGCTTGGGAGGACAGGGGAATTCACCCCTCCACTTT; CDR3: CASSLGGQGNSPLHF
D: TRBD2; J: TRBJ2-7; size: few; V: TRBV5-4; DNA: TGTGCCAGCAGCTTGGGGGCTAGCGGCCCTAGCTCCTACGAGCAGTACTTC; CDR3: CASSLGASGPSSYEQYF
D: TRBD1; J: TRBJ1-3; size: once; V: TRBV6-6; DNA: TGTGCCAGCAGTACCCGACAGGGTCTTGCTGGAAACACCATATATTTT; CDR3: CASSTRQGLAGNTIYF
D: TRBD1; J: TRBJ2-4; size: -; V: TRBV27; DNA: TGTGCCAGCAGCTCACCAAGACAGGGCGGCATTCAGTACTTC; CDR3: CASSSPRQGGIQYF
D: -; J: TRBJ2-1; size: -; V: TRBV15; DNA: TGTGCCACCAGCAGGTACGGGACTGCCTACAATGAGCAGTTCTTC; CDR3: CATSRYGTAYNEQFF
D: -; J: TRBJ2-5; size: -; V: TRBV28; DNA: TGTGCCAGCAGCCAACGGGGGGGATTGGGACAGTCAGAGACCCAGTACTTC; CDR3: CASSQRGGLGQSETQYF
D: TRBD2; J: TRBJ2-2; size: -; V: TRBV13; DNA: TGTGCCAGCAGCTCGACATCTGGACTAGCGGGAGGCACCTGGGGGGACACCGGGGAGCTGTTTTTT; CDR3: CASSSTSGLAGGTWGDTGELFF
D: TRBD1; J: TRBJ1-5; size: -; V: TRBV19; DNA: TGTGCCAGTGGACAGGGGGCATCGCGCGATCAGCCCCAGCATTTT; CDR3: CASGQGASRDQPQHF
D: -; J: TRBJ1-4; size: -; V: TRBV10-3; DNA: TGTGCCACCGCAGGAACAACTAATGAAAAACTGTTTTTT; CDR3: CATAGTTNEKLFF
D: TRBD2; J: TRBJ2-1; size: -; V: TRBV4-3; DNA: TGCGCCAGCAGCCAAGTCACTAGCGGGTTTTTTTACAATGAGCAGTTCTTC; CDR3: CASSQVTSGFFYNEQFF
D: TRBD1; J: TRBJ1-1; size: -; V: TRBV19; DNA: TGTGCCAGTAGTACCCGGGGTGGGACAGGGAACACTGAAGCTTTCTTT; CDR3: CASSTRGGTGNTEAFF
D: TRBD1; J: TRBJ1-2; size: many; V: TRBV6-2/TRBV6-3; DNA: TGTGCCAGCAGTTACTCGACAGGGGGCTATGGCTACACCTTC; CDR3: CASSYSTGGYGYTF
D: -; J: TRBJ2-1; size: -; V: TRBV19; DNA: TGTGCCAGTAGTATCAGTCTCCCTTCCTACAATGAGCAGTTCTTC; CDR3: CASSISLPSYNEQFF
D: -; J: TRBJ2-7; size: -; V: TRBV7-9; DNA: TGTGCCAGCAGCCACACCTCGTCAGGGGCTGCAGGGCAGTACTTC; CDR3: CASSHTSSGAAGQYF
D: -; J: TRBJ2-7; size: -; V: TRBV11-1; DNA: TGTGCCAGTGGGGGGACAGTCTCCTACGAGCAGTACTTC; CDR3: CASGGTVSYEQYF
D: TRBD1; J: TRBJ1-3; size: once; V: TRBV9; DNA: TGTGCCAGCAGCGTGGGACAGTCTGGAAACACCATATATTTT; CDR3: CASSVGQSGNTIYF
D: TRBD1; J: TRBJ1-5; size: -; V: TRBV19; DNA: TGTGCCAGTAGATACGGGACAGGGGCTAATCAGCCCCAGCATTTT; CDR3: CASRYGTGANQPQHF
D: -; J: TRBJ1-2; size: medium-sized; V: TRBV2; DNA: TGTGCCAGCAGTGATCCCAGGGAGGTAAACTATGGCTACACCTTC; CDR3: CASSDPREVNYGYTF
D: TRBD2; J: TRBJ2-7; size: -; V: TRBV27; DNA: TGTGCCAGCAGTTTATCCGTGGGACTAGCGGGATACGAGCAGTACTTC; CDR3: CASSLSVGLAGYEQYF